These 14 T cell receptor beta chains originate from one sample sequenced in a study of cytomegalovirus exposure and HLA in healthy donors. It was with 60 Vbeta and 13 Jbeta primers that the PCR ran. Assay: immunoSEQ multiplex PCR; the TCRdb copy retains only in-frame clones and omits some. The sample includes around 130,000 clones, 65% to 75% seen only once; the top ten take over 5%. Material for sequencing was PBMCs. These receptors originate from a man aged 35 to 55 in good health and CMV-seropositive.

The chain employs TRBV10-2 and TRBJ1-1; 7 nucleotides agree with TRBD1. The CDR3 covers 13 residues. J was trimmed by 1 base and V by 6 bases; bases with no gene match: 2. Germline V gene sequence: CDR1 WSHSY, CDR2 SAAADI. In DNA, the CDR3 is TGCGCCAGCAGGGGACAGCCGAACACTGAAGCTTTCTTT. This encodes CASRGQPNTEAFF.

In this sample, this clone turned up once. The CDR3 loop is CASSAGTGGYEQYF. CDR3 bases: TGTGCCAGCAGTGCTGGGACAGGGGGCTACGAGCAGTACTTC. The chain carries TRBV6-5 and TRBJ2-7, with TRBD1 identical over 11 bases. CDR1 and CDR2 (germline): MNHEY, SVGAGI. CDR3 length equals 14 residues. V dropped 5 bases and J dropped 3; count of bases not matched to a gene: 3.

The V call is TRBV7-9, the J call TRBJ1-3; the D is unclear. The CDR3 is 15 amino acids. Germline values: CDR1 SEHNR, CDR2 FQNEAQ (reference sequence). Trimming removed 5 bases from V and 0 bases from J, with 11 bases in between. CDR3: CASSLFFGSGNTIYF. CDR3 in DNA: TGTGCCAGCAGCCTCTTTTTCGGCTCTGGAAACACCATATATTTT.

This chain joins TRBV5-1 and TRBJ2-2; a weak D match, TRBD1 (5 bases). Germline V gene lookup returns CDR1 SGHRS and CDR2 YFSETQ. This CDR3 spans 17 amino acids. V dropped 4 bases and J dropped 4 bases, with 20 bases sitting between them. CDR3 bases: TGCGCCAGCAGCAAGGGAATTAGCAGGGTCATCACCGGGGAGCTGTTTTTT. It is translated as CASSKGISRVITGELFF.

This clone was counted a single time. The genes are TRBV27 and TRBJ2-1, with 12 bases identical to TRBD2. The CDR3 length is 18 residues. CDR1 is MNHEY and CDR2 is SMNVEV in the germline V gene (reference sequence). J gave up 4 bases and V 6 bases, and 13 bases lay outside the gene matches. This CDR3 is CASSSYFPTSGGYNEQFF. CDR3 coding DNA: TGTGCCAGCAGCTCATACTTCCCGACTAGCGGGGGATACAATGAGCAGTTCTTC.

In its sample, this clone was seen a few times. The chain joins TRBV6-6 to TRBJ2-1, with D uncertain. V lost 5 bases and J 0 bases, leaving 5 bases between the germline ends. The CDR3 extends over 13 amino acids. Germline CDR1 MNHNY, CDR2 SVGAGI (reference sequence). In nucleotides, the CDR3 is TGTGCCAGCAGTAAACACTCCTACAATGAGCAGTTCTTC. This sequence encodes CASSKHSYNEQFF.

The chain joins TRBV28 to TRBJ1-1, with D tentatively TRBD1 (5 bases). The CDR3 is 15 residues long. Deletions cut 8 bases from V and 3 bases from J, with 19 bases between. The germline V gene has CDR1 MDHEN and CDR2 SYDVKM. In nucleotides, the CDR3 is TGTGCCAGCCCTTCGACAGTTGGTGGATACACTGAAGCTTTCTTT. Protein: CASPSTVGGYTEAFF.

This rearrangement joins TRBV25-1 to TRBJ2-1; D might be TRBD1 (5 bases). This CDR3 has 16 residues. Germline-derived CDR1 and CDR2 are MGHDK and SYGVNS. V was cut by 2 bases and J by 7 bases, with 18 bases left in between. Here the CDR3 DNA reads TGTGCCAGCAGTGAAATAGGGCAGATGTACAGGAATGAGCAGTTCTTC. Its protein product is CASSEIGQMYRNEQFF.

The CDR3 region is CASSEFRLTEAFF. CDR3 bases: TGCGCCAGCAGTGAGTTTAGATTGACTGAAGCTTTCTTT. The J gene is TRBJ1-1, the V gene TRBV10-2; no firm D call. Trimming removed 1 base from V and 5 bases from J, with 8 bases in between. CDR1 is WSHSY, CDR2 SAAADI, per germline. The CDR3 spans 13 residues.

As regards this clone: Other DNA sequences in this specimen translate into the identical CDR3. J is TRBJ2-5 and V is TRBV5-1; D perhaps matches TRBD2 (6 bases). Looked up from germline, CDR1 is SGHRS and CDR2 is YFSETQ. Trimming took 0 bases from V and 3 from J, leaving 9 bases between them. The CDR3 is made up of 14 amino acids. This chain's CDR3 is CASSLAGGKETQYF. Written as DNA, the CDR3 is TGCGCCAGCAGCTTGGCCGGGGGTAAAGAGACCCAGTACTTC.

The chain has TRBV19 and TRBJ2-3; 12 nucleotides line up with TRBD2. Germline values: CDR1 LNHDA, CDR2 SQIVND (reference sequence). There are 16 residues in the CDR3. V shed 5 bases and J 1 base; nucleotides not matched to a gene: 4. This CDR3 reads CASSSASGRGTDTQYF. The DNA of the CDR3 is TGTGCCAGTAGTTCAGCTAGCGGGAGGGGCACAGATACGCAGTATTTT. Filled out from reference TRBV19 and TRBJ2-3, the complete variable domain reads DGGITQSPKYLFRKEGQNVTLSCEQNLNHDAMYWYRQDPGQGLRLIYYSQIVNDFQKGDIAEGYSVSREKKESFPLTVTSAQKNPTAFYLCASSSASGRGTDTQYFGPGTRLTVL.

Regarding this clone: In the same sample, other DNA sequences code for this CDR3. The V gene is TRBV6-1, the J gene TRBJ2-7, with 9 bases aligning to TRBD1. The V and J ends lost 4 bases and 7 bases, in that order; junction bases with no gene match: 8. CDR1 is MNHNS and CDR2 is SASEGT in the germline V gene. There are 14 residues in the CDR3. Written as DNA, the CDR3 is TGTGCCAGCAGTGGGGGACAGGGAAGGAGTGAGCAGTACTTC. It is translated as CASSGGQGRSEQYF.

This clone has a handful of counts. Mismatch with germline at one junction end may stem from a read error. V is TRBV6-5 and J is TRBJ1-2; D not certain. The germline gives CDR1 MNHEY, CDR2 SVGAGI. CDR3 size: 12 residues. CDR3 bases: TGTGCGAGCAGGCAGGCCGTACATGGCTACACCTTC. This encodes CASRQAVHGYTF.

This sequence joins TRBV21-1 and TRBJ2-2; the table's D call of TRBD2 was not tested on the DNA. TRBV21-1 represents a pseudogene. The CDR3 length is 17 residues. The CDR3 protein is CASSKTARGLNTGELFF. In DNA, the CDR3 is TGTGCCAGCAGCAAAACTGCGAGAGGACTAAACACCGGGGAGCTGTTTTTT.